The present entry profiles one TCR beta chain with its context. Its antigen is not identified. TCRalpha and TCRbeta libraries used 5'RACE with constant-segment primers and UMIs. Using its own MiXCR run on the 5' RACE reads, TCRdb lists one record per CDR3 protein. The sample has about 540,000 distinct CDR3 sequences, around 20% seen once. The sample originates from a study of T-cell memory formation after mild COVID-19. Study observations and caveats: Whereas later expanders leaned CD4+, clones contracting day 15 to 85 showed a balanced CD4/CD8 makeup. Prior to infection, memory already included some responding clones, suggesting cross-reactive memory joined.

The CDR3 contains 14 residues. Germline V gene lookup returns CDR1 MNHEY and CDR2 SVGAGI. V lost 6 bases and J lost 7; bases outside the gene matches: 9. The chain carries TRBV6-5 and TRBJ1-5, with 7 bases aligning to TRBD1. This TCR came from an adult woman who had mild COVID-19 (a few samples of this study predate the infection). Cell type and time point are not known. Input material: PBMCs or a T cell subset sorted from them (not recorded which). The CDR3 nucleotides are TGTGCCAGCAGATCGCGACAGGGTAGGCAGCCCCAGCATTTT. Its translation: CASRSRQGRQPQHF.